The rows below give T cell receptor beta chains drawn from one sample of a study of blood T cell repertoires in COVID-19. The protocol was immunoSEQ multiplex PCR, while the TCRdb copy is restricted to in-frame clones and leaves out a portion. This sample has some 200,000 clones, with around 80% found just once. Input material: peripheral blood. The origin of the receptors is a man younger than 45 with active or convalescent COVID-19. CDR3s include the opening cysteine and the closing phenylalanine or tryptophan. The order of the fields is V gene, D gene, J gene, CDR3 length, clone size, CDR3 protein, CDR3 DNA. The D gene is left open where the match is weak. The size entry is marked missing in some rows and otherwise reads once, few, many or a size class.

V: TRBV6-5
D: TRBD1
J: TRBJ2-7
length: 15
size: NA
CDR3: CASSYSRTGEHEQYF
DNA: TGTGCCAGCAGTTACTCCAGGACAGGGGAACACGAGCAGTACTTC

V: TRBV6-2/TRBV6-3
D: TRBD2
J: TRBJ2-7
length: 16
size: once
CDR3: CASSKSGSPQTYEQYF
DNA: TGTGCCAGCAGTAAGAGCGGGAGCCCCCAGACCTACGAGCAGTACTTC

V: TRBV6-5
D: NA
J: TRBJ1-5
length: 14
size: NA
CDR3: CASSYREGNQPQHF
DNA: TGTGCCAGCAGTTACCGGGAGGGGAATCAGCCCCAGCATTTT

V: TRBV6-5
D: TRBD1
J: TRBJ1-4
length: 14
size: NA
CDR3: CASRPGTGYLKLFF
DNA: TGTGCCAGCAGACCCGGGACAGGGTATTTAAAACTGTTTTTT

V: TRBV15
D: NA
J: TRBJ1-1
length: 14
size: NA
CDR3: CATSSTGRWAEAFF
DNA: TGTGCCACCAGCAGCACAGGGAGATGGGCTGAAGCTTTCTTT

V: TRBV9
D: TRBD2
J: TRBJ2-7
length: 14
size: NA
CDR3: CASSGSGRPLEQYF
DNA: TGTGCCAGCAGCGGCAGCGGGAGACCCCTCGAGCAGTACTTC

V: TRBV7-2
D: NA
J: TRBJ1-5
length: 16
size: NA
CDR3: CASSLAGGNSNQPQHF
DNA: TGTGCCAGCAGCTTAGCGGGGGGGAATAGCAATCAGCCCCAGCATTTT

V: TRBV28
D: NA
J: TRBJ1-5
length: 13
size: few
CDR3: CASDWTDNQPQHF
DNA: TGTGCCAGCGATTGGACAGACAATCAGCCCCAGCATTTT

V: TRBV18
D: NA
J: TRBJ1-2
length: 15
size: NA
CDR3: CASSPPTGTGSGYTF
DNA: TGTGCCAGCTCACCACCGACGGGAACGGGTTCTGGCTACACCTTC

V: TRBV11-2
D: NA
J: TRBJ2-5
length: 16
size: NA
CDR3: CASSLVGGGVQETQYF
DNA: TGTGCCAGCAGCTTAGTTGGGGGAGGCGTCCAAGAGACCCAGTACTTC

V: TRBV19
D: NA
J: TRBJ1-1
length: 12
size: NA
CDR3: CASRDMNTEAFF
DNA: TGTGCCAGTAGGGACATGAACACTGAAGCTTTCTTT

V: TRBV10-3
D: TRBD2
J: TRBJ2-3
length: 17
size: few
CDR3: CAISESSGGLTTDTQYF
DNA: TGTGCCATCAGTGAGTCGAGCGGGGGGTTAACCACAGATACGCAGTATTTT

V: TRBV5-4
D: TRBD1
J: TRBJ1-2
length: 15
size: NA
CDR3: CASSLGDRVAYGYTF
DNA: TGTGCCAGCAGCTTGGGAGACAGGGTGGCCTATGGCTACACCTTC

V: TRBV4-1
D: TRBD1
J: TRBJ1-1
length: 18
size: NA
CDR3: CASSTNGVPGQGPTEAFF
DNA: TGCGCCAGCAGCACAAATGGGGTCCCGGGACAGGGGCCCACTGAAGCTTTCTTT